These T cell receptor beta chains were read from a single sample in a study of cytomegalovirus exposure and HLA in healthy donors. Sequencing used immunoSEQ multiplex PCR; TCRdb keeps in-frame clones, though not all of them. The data hold 150,000 to 200,000 clones, with roughly 80% observed a single time. Sequencing was done on a sample of PBMCs. All receptors derive from a woman aged 25 to 39 in good health and CMV-seropositive. The CDR3 runs from the conserved cysteine through the conserved F or W. The D gene is left open where the match is weak. Only some rows state a clone size, as once, few, many or a class for expanded clones.

>TRBJ1-5|TRBV27|.|.
TGTGCCAGCAGTCTCTATCTCAATCAGCCCCAGCATTTT
CASSLYLNQPQHF
>TRBJ1-2|TRBV9|.|.
TGTGCCAGCAGCGCTCCATCGATGTCGGGTGGCTACACCTTC
CASSAPSMSGGYTF
>TRBJ1-1|TRBV23-1|once|TRBD1
TGCGCCAGCAGAGGCAGGGGGCTCAAAAGGGTGACTGAAGCTTTCTTT
CASRGRGLKRVTEAFF
>TRBJ1-1|TRBV28|.|.
TGTGCCAGCAGTTCACCCCAGGAAGGTGTAGCTTTCTTT
CASSSPQEGVAFF
>TRBJ2-2|TRBV11-1|.|.
TGTGCCAGCAGCACCTCGAGTTCGAACACCGGGGAGCTGTTTTTT
CASSTSSSNTGELFF
>TRBJ2-4|TRBV4-1|.|.
TGCGCCAGCAGCCCCTTGGGGGCCGCAAACATTCAGTACTTC
CASSPLGAANIQYF
>TRBJ1-2|TRBV10-3|.|TRBD1
TGTGCCATCAGTGACGTCTTCCGGGACAGGGACTATGGCTACACCTTC
CAISDVFRDRDYGYTF
>TRBJ1-5|TRBV18|few|.
TGTGCCAGCTCACCCCTACGGGTAGATGTTGGTCAGCCCCAGCATTTT
CASSPLRVDVGQPQHF
>TRBJ2-3|TRBV4-3|.|TRBD2
TGCGCCAGCAGCCCGGGGGGGCAAGATACGCAGTATTTT
CASSPGGQDTQYF
>TRBJ2-1|TRBV7-2|.|.
TGTGCCAGCAGCTTAGCACAGGCCACCAATGAGCAGTTCTTC
CASSLAQATNEQFF
>TRBJ1-5|TRBV19|.|TRBD1
TGTGCCAGTATAGGACAGGACAGCAATCAGCCCCAGCATTTT
CASIGQDSNQPQHF
>TRBJ2-1|TRBV19|.|TRBD2
TGTGCCAGTAGGGCGGGGGGAACCCCCGGTGAGCAGTTCTTC
CASRAGGTPGEQFF
>TRBJ1-3|TRBV29-1|.|.
TGCAGCGTTTCTCCGGGACTGAGTGGAAACACCATATATTTT
CSVSPGLSGNTIYF
>TRBJ2-7|TRBV2|.|.
TGTGCCAGCAGTAGTGACACCTTAGGAGAGCAGTACTTC
CASSSDTLGEQYF
>TRBJ1-1|TRBV6-1|.|TRBD1
TGTGCCAGCAGTGGTGCGGGACAGGGGGGAACTGAAGCTTTCTTT
CASSGAGQGGTEAFF
>TRBJ1-5|TRBV6-5|.|.
TGTGCCAGCAGTACAGGGTTATATCAGCCCCAGCATTTT
CASSTGLYQPQHF
>TRBJ2-7|TRBV5-1|once|TRBD1
TGCGCCAGCAGCTTGGGGAGGACAGGCCTAGGGTACGAGCAGTACTTC
CASSLGRTGLGYEQYF
>TRBJ2-7|TRBV29-1|.|TRBD1
TGCAGCGTCATCTTCCGGGACAGGGGTCCCTACGAGCAGTACTTC
CSVIFRDRGPYEQYF
>TRBJ2-5|TRBV11-1|.|.
TGTGCCAGCAGCCCCCATACTCAAGAGACCCAGTACTTC
CASSPHTQETQYF
>TRBJ1-3|TRBV25-1|.|.
TGTGCCAGCATGAGAACCGGGACTCCAAGCCGAGGAAACACCATATATTTT
CASMRTGTPSRGNTIYF
>TRBJ2-5|TRBV29-1|.|.
TGCAGCGTTCACAGGGAGGGGACCCAGTACTTC
CSVHREGTQYF
>TRBJ1-2|TRBV6-6|once|.
TGTGCCAGCAGTTACTCTTCCCTCTATGGCTACACCTTC
CASSYSSLYGYTF
>TRBJ2-1|TRBV27|.|.
TGTGCCAGCAGTTTAGTTGACTACCGACTTTCCTACAATGAGCAGTTCTTC
CASSLVDYRLSYNEQFF
>TRBJ1-5|TRBV19|.|TRBD1
TGTGCCAGTAGTATCCGAACAGGGGGCAATCAGCCCCAGCATTTT
CASSIRTGGNQPQHF
>TRBJ2-1|TRBV10-2|.|.
TGCGCCAGCAGTTCGGAGGGAGCATACAATGAGCAGTTCTTC
CASSSEGAYNEQFF
>TRBJ2-3|TRBV10-3|.|TRBD2
TGTGCCATCAGCCTAACTGTCGGAACTAGCGGGGTCACAGATACGCAGTATTTT
CAISLTVGTSGVTDTQYF
>TRBJ2-3|TRBV6-4|.|TRBD1
TGTGCCAGCAGTGACTCTCCTACCGGGACAGGGCGCACAGATACGCAGTATTTT
CASSDSPTGTGRTDTQYF
>TRBJ2-5|TRBV4-1|.|.
TGCGCCAGCAGCCAAACGAGGCTGGTCACCAAAGAGACCCAGTACTTC
CASSQTRLVTKETQYF
>TRBJ1-2|TRBV6-6|.|TRBD1
TGTGCCAGCAGCTGGGGGACAGCCTCGATCTATGGCTACACCTTC
CASSWGTASIYGYTF
>TRBJ1-1|TRBV4-2|.|TRBD1
TGTGCCAGCAGCCGGACAGGGGGCACTGAAGCTTTCTTT
CASSRTGGTEAFF
>TRBJ2-2|TRBV19|.|TRBD1
TGTGCCAGTAGCCCAGGGGGCCGGGAGCTGTTTTTT
CASSPGGRELFF
>TRBJ1-1|TRBV27|once|.
TGTGCCAGCAGGGGATGGGCAGGGGATAACACTGAAGCTTTCTTT
CASRGWAGDNTEAFF
>TRBJ1-2|TRBV29-1|.|TRBD1
TGCAGCGTCTACTCCATGCAGGGGGCGGCTGGTGGCTACACCTTC
CSVYSMQGAAGGYTF
>TRBJ2-7|TRBV11-2|.|.
TGTGCCAGCAGCCAAGTGGTGGGCCCGACCTACGAGCAGTACTTC
CASSQVVGPTYEQYF
>TRBJ2-1|TRBV10-3|.|TRBD2
TGTGCCATCAGTGAGGGGGGGGTAGGAAGCAATGAGCAGTTCTTC
CAISEGGVGSNEQFF
>TRBJ2-5|TRBV7-8|.|.
TGTGCCAGCAGCTCCGGACTCATTGGGGAGACCCAGTACTTC
CASSSGLIGETQYF
>TRBJ2-3|TRBV7-2|.|.
TGTGCCAGCAGCTTAGCGGGACGACAGGCAGATACGCAGTATTTT
CASSLAGRQADTQYF
>TRBJ1-6|TRBV6-6|.|.
TGTGCCAGCAGTTACCGAGGCGAAATCTCACCCCTCCACTTT
CASSYRGEISPLHF
>TRBJ2-2|TRBV5-1|once|TRBD2
TGCGCCAGCAGCCCGGGCGGGAGTTTCACCGGGGAGCTGTTTTTT
CASSPGGSFTGELFF